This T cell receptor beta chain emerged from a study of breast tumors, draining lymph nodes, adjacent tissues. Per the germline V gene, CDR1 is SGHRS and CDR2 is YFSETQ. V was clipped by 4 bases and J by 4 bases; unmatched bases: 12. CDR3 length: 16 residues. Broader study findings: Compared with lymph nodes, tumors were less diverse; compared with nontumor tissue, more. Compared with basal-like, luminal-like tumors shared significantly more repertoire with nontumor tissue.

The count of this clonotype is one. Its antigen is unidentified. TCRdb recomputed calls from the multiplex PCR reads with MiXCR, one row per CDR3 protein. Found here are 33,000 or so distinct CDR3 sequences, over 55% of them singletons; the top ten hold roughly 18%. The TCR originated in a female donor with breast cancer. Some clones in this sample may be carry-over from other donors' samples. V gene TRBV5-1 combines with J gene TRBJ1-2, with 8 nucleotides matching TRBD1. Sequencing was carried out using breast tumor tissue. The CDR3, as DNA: TGCGCCAGCAGCCTGGCCTCGCAGGGGGCCAGCTATGGCTACACCTTC. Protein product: CASSLASQGASYGYTF.